These T cell receptor beta chains were read from a single sample in a study of OX40 agonist ivuxolimab in advanced cancers. Clones were sequenced by immunoSEQ multiplex PCR, and TCRdb holds only the in-frame ones, with some missing. The sample contains 6,500 to 8,000 clones, more than 75% of which appear only once. Sequencing was performed on CD4+ or CD8+ T cells sorted from blood, taken in a trial of the OX40 agonist ivuxolimab. These receptor sequences come from an adult with an advanced solid tumor such as melanoma, head and neck, liver or kidney cancer. Both conserved end residues are part of each CDR3. The D gene is left open where the match is weak. Some rows mark clone size as missing; the rest say once, few, many or name a class of expanded clone.

size	V	J	length	D	CDR3	DNA
-	TRBV28	TRBJ1-1	13	-	CASSPDVNTEAFF	TGTGCCAGCAGTCCGGACGTGAACACTGAAGCTTTCTTT
-	TRBV10-3	TRBJ2-5	14	-	CAIRKEGNLETQYF	TGTGCCATCAGAAAAGAGGGCAACCTAGAGACCCAGTACTTC
-	TRBV4-2	TRBJ1-1	16	-	CASSQDAARGNTEAFF	TGTGCCAGCAGCCAAGATGCGGCCAGGGGAAACACTGAAGCTTTCTTT
-	TRBV7-9	TRBJ2-7	15	-	CASSYRTVSSYEQYF	TGTGCCAGCAGCTACAGGACAGTTAGCTCCTACGAGCAGTACTTC
-	TRBV27	TRBJ1-5	18	TRBD1	CASSLSWPGQGARQPQHF	TGTGCCAGCAGTTTATCGTGGCCGGGACAGGGGGCGCGGCAGCCCCAGCATTTT
-	TRBV5-4	TRBJ1-1	14	-	CASSLGQGYTEAFF	TGTGCCAGCAGCTTGGGGCAGGGGTACACTGAAGCTTTCTTT
-	TRBV27	TRBJ1-6	16	-	CASSHGTISRNSPLHF	TGTGCCAGCAGTCACGGGACTATATCTCGAAATTCACCCCTCCACTTT
-	TRBV27	TRBJ1-4	13	-	CASSPATNEKLFF	TGTGCCAGCTCCCCTGCAACTAATGAAAAACTGTTTTTT
-	TRBV11-2	TRBJ2-3	15	-	CASSLVQGPPDTQYF	TGTGCCAGCAGCTTAGTGCAGGGTCCCCCAGATACGCAGTATTTT
-	TRBV7-9	TRBJ1-2	13	-	CASSRTETYGYTF	TGTGCCAGCAGCCGGACAGAGACCTATGGCTACACCTTC
-	TRBV6-6	TRBJ2-7	15	-	CASSYLFLTDDEQYF	TGTGCCAGCAGTTACCTTTTTTTAACAGACGACGAGCAGTACTTC
-	TRBV5-6	TRBJ2-5	14	-	CASSLGTLSGTQYF	TGTGCCAGCAGCTTGGGGACCCTAAGCGGGACCCAGTACTTC
-	TRBV28	TRBJ1-5	16	-	CASSRAPGNSNQPQHF	TGTGCCAGCAGTCGGGCCCCAGGGAATAGCAATCAGCCCCAGCATTTT
-	TRBV5-6	TRBJ1-2	15	-	CASSLDRYESYGYTF	TGTGCCAGCAGCTTGGACCGCTATGAAAGCTATGGCTACACCTTC
-	TRBV7-9	TRBJ2-7	12	TRBD1	CATGTGTYEQYF	TGTGCCACCGGGACAGGGACCTACGAGCAGTACTTC
-	TRBV4-3	TRBJ1-6	14	-	CASSQEAVNSPLHF	TGCGCCAGCAGCCAAGAGGCCGTGAACTCACCCCTCCACTTT
-	TRBV5-6	TRBJ2-7	15	-	CASSLVADGGYEQYF	TGTGCCAGCAGCTTGGTGGCGGACGGGGGTTACGAGCAGTACTTC
few	TRBV5-5	TRBJ2-5	17	TRBD2	CASSFEGTSGRQETQYF	TGTGCCAGCAGCTTTGAAGGGACTAGCGGGAGACAAGAGACCCAGTACTTC
medium-sized	TRBV7-9	TRBJ2-1	19	TRBD2	CASSLEAGGAERAYNEQFF	TGTGCCAGCAGCCTAGAAGCGGGAGGCGCCGAAAGGGCCTACAATGAGCAGTTCTTC
-	TRBV19	TRBJ1-3	17	-	CASSIGGTPSSGNTIYF	TGTGCCAGTAGTATAGGCGGGACACCCTCCTCTGGAAACACCATATATTTT
few	TRBV6-6	TRBJ1-2	15	-	CASSYTLTGLYGYTF	TGTGCCAGCAGTTACACCCTTACTGGGCTCTATGGCTACACCTTC
-	TRBV7-8	TRBJ2-2	17	TRBD1	CASSLVRDRVNTGELFF	TGTGCCAGCAGCTTAGTCCGGGACAGGGTTAACACCGGGGAGCTGTTTTTT
-	TRBV4-1	TRBJ2-7	16	TRBD2	CASSQDAASGSYEQYF	TGCGCCAGCAGCCAAGATGCGGCTAGCGGATCCTACGAGCAGTACTTC
-	TRBV9	TRBJ2-1	17	-	CASSVRGSVSSYNEQFF	TGTGCCAGCAGCGTAAGAGGTAGCGTCAGCTCCTACAATGAGCAGTTCTTC
-	TRBV21-1	TRBJ2-7	13	-	CASSKQTVYEQYF	TGTGCCAGCAGCAAACAGACAGTCTACGAGCAGTACTTC
once	TRBV27	TRBJ2-7	14	-	CASSHAGNTYEQYF	TGTGCCAGCAGCCATGCCGGGAACACCTACGAGCAGTACTTC
-	TRBV28	TRBJ1-5	16	-	CASSRTGGYSNQPQHF	TGTGCCAGCAGCCGAACCGGGGGTTATAGCAATCAGCCCCAGCATTTT
-	TRBV27	TRBJ1-3	13	-	CEGSRPPGNTIYF	TGTGAAGGATCCCGTCCGCCTGGAAACACCATATATTTT
-	TRBV7-8	TRBJ2-4	19	TRBD1	CASSLQGTGPPEVKNIQYF	TGTGCCAGCAGCCTACAAGGGACAGGGCCTCCCGAGGTCAAAAACATTCAGTACTTC
-	TRBV5-6	TRBJ2-1	11	-	CASSLRNEQFF	TGTGCCAGCAGCTTGCGAAATGAGCAGTTCTTC
-	TRBV2	TRBJ2-7	13	-	CASRGRLGYEQYF	TGTGCCAGCAGGGGCCGGTTGGGATACGAGCAGTACTTC
-	TRBV6-5	TRBJ1-1	12	-	CASSKGNTEAFF	TGTGCCAGCAGTAAGGGGAACACTGAAGCTTTCTTT
-	TRBV6-5	TRBJ1-2	14	-	CASSYSDANYGYTF	TGTGCCAGCAGTTACTCCGACGCTAACTATGGCTACACCTTC
-	TRBV5-4	TRBJ2-3	13	-	CASSQGLSDTQYF	TGTGCCAGCAGCCAGGGACTCTCAGATACGCAGTATTTT
large	TRBV27	TRBJ2-5	17	TRBD1	CASSLGGTDRGLETQYF	TGTGCCAGCAGTTTAGGGGGGACGGACAGGGGGCTGGAGACCCAGTACTTC
-	TRBV27	TRBJ2-7	13	TRBD2	CASSVTSGYEQYF	TGTGCCAGCAGTGTGACTAGCGGCTACGAGCAGTACTTC
-	TRBV12-5	TRBJ1-5	17	TRBD1	CASGLGGGWEGTGPQHF	TGTGCTAGTGGTTTGGGAGGGGGCTGGGAGGGGACAGGGCCCCAGCATTTT